This T cell receptor beta chain was profiled in a study of breast tumors, draining lymph nodes, adjacent tissues. Overall study findings and caveats: Compared with basal-like, luminal-like tumors shared significantly more repertoire with nontumor tissue. Tumors had less TCR diversity than lymph nodes, more than nontumor tissue. Most tumor T cells seemingly derive from lymph node, then expand in tumor. Tumor T cell lymph node origin was a supported hypothesis, not proven.

The CDR3 sequence is 14 residues long. The J segment lost 4 bases and the V segment lost 7 bases, leaving 10 bases of the junction unmatched. Germline V gene lookup returns CDR1 SNHLY and CDR2 FYNNEI. TCRdb reanalysed the multiplex PCR reads using MiXCR and keeps one entry per CDR3 protein. Found here are tens of thousands of distinct CDR3 sequences, roughly 28% of them singletons; the top ten hold 8.1%. This clonotype has ten or more counts. What it binds is not known. Samples came from axillary lymph nodes draining the breast cancer. J is TRBJ2-7 and V is TRBV2; 7 bases line up with TRBD2. The sequenced sample was axillary lymph node tissue. The clonotype comes from a female donor with breast cancer. Some clones in this sample may be carry-over from other donors' samples. The CDR3 is CASKKERDPYEQYF. CDR3 DNA: TGTGCCAGCAAGAAGGAGCGGGACCCTTACGAGCAGTACTTC.